Listed below are T cell receptor beta chains from one sample, sequenced in a study of blood T cell repertoires in COVID-19. Clones were sequenced by immunoSEQ multiplex PCR, and TCRdb holds only the in-frame ones, with some missing. The sample consists of about 120,000 clones, over 60% of them appearing once. Sequenced sample: peripheral blood. These receptors originate from a woman older than 75 with acute or convalescent COVID-19. CDR3s include the opening cysteine and the closing phenylalanine or tryptophan. D genes are given only for firm matches. A row's size may be missing; if present it is once, few, many or a size class.

TRBV29-1	TRBJ1-4	.	.	TGCAGCGTTTTTCTCTACAGTAGTAATGAAAAACTGTTTTTT	CSVFLYSSNEKLFF
TRBV19	TRBJ1-3	.	.	TGTGCCAGTAGTTCACGGGACTCAGGCTCTGGAAACACCATATATTTT	CASSSRDSGSGNTIYF
TRBV4-2	TRBJ1-4	.	TRBD1	TGTGCCAGCAGCCAAGTTGGGTCCCGGACAGGGAGCGAAAAACTGTTTTTT	CASSQVGSRTGSEKLFF
TRBV7-2	TRBJ1-1	.	.	TGTGCCAGCAGCTTGGGGGGGTCGTTAGAAACTGAAGCTTTCTTT	CASSLGGSLETEAFF
TRBV21-1	TRBJ1-5	.	.	TGTGCCAGCAGCAAAGTACGGGGGAGCAGTCAGCCCCAGCATTTT	CASSKVRGSSQPQHF
TRBV7-2	TRBJ2-3	.	TRBD2	TGTGCCAGCAGCCGGACTAGGCGTGCAGATACGCAGTATTTT	CASSRTRRADTQYF
TRBV3-1/TRBV3-2	TRBJ2-1	.	TRBD1	TGTGCCAGCAGTCGCCTACGACAGGGATACAATGAGCAGTTCTTC	CASSRLRQGYNEQFF
TRBV28	TRBJ1-2	.	.	.	CASSSSGEEGLYGYTF
TRBV11-2	TRBJ2-3	.	.	TGTGCCAGCAGCGCGGCGGCGTCGGGCACAGATACGCAGTATTTT	CASSAAASGTDTQYF
TRBV7-9	TRBJ1-6	.	TRBD1	TGTGCCAGCAGCATCCGGGACAGGGTAAGATCACCCCTCCACTTT	CASSIRDRVRSPLHF
TRBV5-6	TRBJ2-7	.	TRBD2	TGTGCCAGCAGCTTCTTAGCGGGGAACTACTACGAGCAGTACTTC	CASSFLAGNYYEQYF
TRBV27	TRBJ1-2	.	.	TGTGCCAGCAGTCCCTGGGGGCAGTTTGGCTACACCTTC	CASSPWGQFGYTF
TRBV12-3/TRBV12-4	TRBJ1-4	.	.	TGTGCCAGCAGTTTAGCTCAGGGGGAAAAACTGTTTTTT	CASSLAQGEKLFF
TRBV19	TRBJ1-1	once	.	TGTGCCAGTAGTATAGGAACACTAGGCAGGATGGGCACTGAAGCTTTCTTT	CASSIGTLGRMGTEAFF
TRBV12-3/TRBV12-4	TRBJ1-2	.	.	TGTGCCAGCTCCCCAGGGAACTATGGCTACACCTTC	CASSPGNYGYTF
TRBV5-1	TRBJ1-1	.	TRBD1	TGCGCCAGCAGTTACGGACAGGGCTCTGAAGCTTTCTTT	CASSYGQGSEAFF
TRBV30	TRBJ2-7	.	.	TGTGCCGGAAGACTTCCTCCCTCCTACGAGCAGTACTTC	CAGRLPPSYEQYF
TRBV5-1	TRBJ2-6	.	.	TGCGCCAGCAGCTTAAGCGGCCTTCTCTCTGGGGCCAACGTCCTGACTTTC	CASSLSGLLSGANVLTF
TRBV5-1	TRBJ2-5	.	TRBD1	TGCGCCAGCAGCCTCCAAGGACAGGGCACCCAAGAGACCCAGTACTTC	CASSLQGQGTQETQYF
TRBV4-3	TRBJ1-2	.	TRBD1	TGCGCCAGCAGCCAGCTAGGGACAGGAAGCTATGGCTACACCTTC	CASSQLGTGSYGYTF
TRBV9	TRBJ2-1	.	TRBD2	TGTGCCAGCAGCGTGACACCCGGGACTAGCTCCGCGGATGAGCAGTTCTTC	CASSVTPGTSSADEQFF
TRBV2	TRBJ1-2	.	TRBD1	TGTGCCAGCAGTGCGACAGGGCCTCAGGGCTACACCTTC	CASSATGPQGYTF
TRBV19	TRBJ2-3	.	.	TGTGCCAGTAGTATAGGAGTCGAGCGGTTCACAGATACGCAGTATTTT	CASSIGVERFTDTQYF
TRBV4-2	TRBJ2-5	.	TRBD2	TGTGCCAGCAGCCAAGATCTGGTAGCGGGACAAGAGACCCAGTACTTC	CASSQDLVAGQETQYF